A single TCR beta chain is shown here with its context. The specificity of this receptor is unknown. Base qualities are not at hand, and no much larger clone is one base apart. This entry is derived from a study of shared clonotypes between healthy human individuals (dated by TCRdb to the early 2020s). Context from the whole study: Three men and two women, aged 18 to 49 years, made up the cohort. For each donor, CD4 naive and CD4 memory were each given three plates, CD8 naive was given two plates, and CD8 memory was given one plate. Per donor, leukapheresis produced somewhere between about 0.85 and 8.9 billion PBMCs. To estimate repertoire size and how much clonotypes are shared between individuals, the study performed deep sequencing of blood TCR repertoires from roughly five healthy adults. Libraries were prepared and TCR repertoires were sequenced by different laboratories using diverse techniques, in order to increase sequencing depth and limit assay-specific biases. Results the study describes overall, beyond this receptor: Estimated clonotype richness was generally larger for naive than for memory subsets. Even with the large sequencing depth, rarefaction of the sorted-subset datasets indicated that sequencing was incomplete. Across four donors, 4.5% to 6.5% of naive CD4, roughly 3.8% of naive CD8, 2.3% of memory CD4, and around 0.4% of memory CD8 clonotypes were shared. Pairwise subsampling indicated that sequencing depth was expected to affect the degree of clonotype sharing among donors. The small number of donors limited the genetic and exposure-history diversity represented. Sampling was limited to blood, and TCR repertoires in tissue likely differ from TCR repertoires in blood. Higher generation probabilities were observed for clonotypes shared by all four sorted-subset donors than for non-shared clonotypes.

Using the deep immunoSEQ assay, multiplex PCR amplified TCR CDR3 regions from genomic DNA. Genomic DNA extracted from each cell subset was distributed evenly over all wells of several immunoSEQ 96-well plates, and each plate served as one replicate. For sorted subsets, around 0.2 ug genomic DNA, equal to some 28,000 T cell genomes, was loaded into each replicate PCR. Purified libraries were measured with a Qubit 3.0 fluorometer, size-checked on a Bioanalyzer 2100, and measured again with the KAPA Library Quantification kit. Every immunoSEQ 96-well plate was sequenced on a separate single-read 150-cycle Illumina NextSeq 550 flow cell. The source study handled its data this way. Because the immunoSEQ output held only junctional sequences and lacked quality scores, the filtering could not match the filtering applied to full-length reads. Sequences were annotated with PyIR, a Python wrapper for IgBLAST v1.9, using IMGT germline references to assign V/J genes and CDR3. Reads were removed for weak V/J assignments (E-value above 1e-6), missing CDR3, stop codons, out-of-frame junctions, or ambiguous translated residues. V3J clonotypes were defined by identical inferred V gene, J gene, and CDR3 amino acid sequence. Percentage overlap between repertoires was computed as shared unique clonotypes divided by the size of the smaller repertoire. RTK rarefaction, the Chao1 estimator, and Recon v2.1 estimates of unobserved clonotypes were used to assess repertoire richness. For all TCRbeta clonotypes obtained by the gDNA method from several donors, generation probabilities were computed with OLGA. Not all clones reach the TCRdb copy of this immuneACCESS table, which keeps in-frame sequences only. Checked studies attribute under half of the gap to unresolved V genes and leave the rest unexplained. That table gives V, J and clone size, and the DNA gave D and trimming. The sample data list some 580,000 clones, and 95% to 98% of these were observed just once. In total, the top ten clones hold more than 0.3% of the sample.

CD8 naive samples were CD45RO-negative cells positively selected for CCR7, giving a CD45RA+CCR7+ population that excluded TemRA cells. Donors were healthy HIV-negative adults with no recently reported acute infections or vaccinations. Only Caucasian adults living in Nashville, Tennessee, USA were represented among the donors. Blood was obtained by leukapheresis, after which PBMCs were separated by Ficoll-Histopaque density gradient centrifugation and cryopreserved in liquid nitrogen vapor phase. Analytical flow cytometry was used to check the purity and quantity of every magnetically sorted T cell population. Each sorted fraction had its genomic DNA isolated and then quantified by UV absorbance on a Nanodrop 2000c. Counted from cysteine to phenylalanine, this CDR3 has 15 amino acids. Just the 45-base CDR3 DNA is kept, in frame starting at base 1. Per the germline V gene (reference sequence), SEHNR is the CDR1 and FQNEAQ is the CDR2. The V and J ends are trimmed by 5 bases and 5 bases, leaving 19 bases between them.

The V gene is TRBV7-9 and the J gene is TRBJ2-7, with a weak D call of TRBD2 (6 bases match). Sample: naive CD8+ T cells sorted from blood. The cell subset or site label corresponds to: CD45RA+CCR7+. This clonotype originated in a man aged 25-40 years in good health. The CDR3 is CASSGRTIADHEQYF. In nucleotide form, the sequence is TGTGCCAGCAGCGGACGGACGATAGCGGACCACGAGCAGTACTTC.